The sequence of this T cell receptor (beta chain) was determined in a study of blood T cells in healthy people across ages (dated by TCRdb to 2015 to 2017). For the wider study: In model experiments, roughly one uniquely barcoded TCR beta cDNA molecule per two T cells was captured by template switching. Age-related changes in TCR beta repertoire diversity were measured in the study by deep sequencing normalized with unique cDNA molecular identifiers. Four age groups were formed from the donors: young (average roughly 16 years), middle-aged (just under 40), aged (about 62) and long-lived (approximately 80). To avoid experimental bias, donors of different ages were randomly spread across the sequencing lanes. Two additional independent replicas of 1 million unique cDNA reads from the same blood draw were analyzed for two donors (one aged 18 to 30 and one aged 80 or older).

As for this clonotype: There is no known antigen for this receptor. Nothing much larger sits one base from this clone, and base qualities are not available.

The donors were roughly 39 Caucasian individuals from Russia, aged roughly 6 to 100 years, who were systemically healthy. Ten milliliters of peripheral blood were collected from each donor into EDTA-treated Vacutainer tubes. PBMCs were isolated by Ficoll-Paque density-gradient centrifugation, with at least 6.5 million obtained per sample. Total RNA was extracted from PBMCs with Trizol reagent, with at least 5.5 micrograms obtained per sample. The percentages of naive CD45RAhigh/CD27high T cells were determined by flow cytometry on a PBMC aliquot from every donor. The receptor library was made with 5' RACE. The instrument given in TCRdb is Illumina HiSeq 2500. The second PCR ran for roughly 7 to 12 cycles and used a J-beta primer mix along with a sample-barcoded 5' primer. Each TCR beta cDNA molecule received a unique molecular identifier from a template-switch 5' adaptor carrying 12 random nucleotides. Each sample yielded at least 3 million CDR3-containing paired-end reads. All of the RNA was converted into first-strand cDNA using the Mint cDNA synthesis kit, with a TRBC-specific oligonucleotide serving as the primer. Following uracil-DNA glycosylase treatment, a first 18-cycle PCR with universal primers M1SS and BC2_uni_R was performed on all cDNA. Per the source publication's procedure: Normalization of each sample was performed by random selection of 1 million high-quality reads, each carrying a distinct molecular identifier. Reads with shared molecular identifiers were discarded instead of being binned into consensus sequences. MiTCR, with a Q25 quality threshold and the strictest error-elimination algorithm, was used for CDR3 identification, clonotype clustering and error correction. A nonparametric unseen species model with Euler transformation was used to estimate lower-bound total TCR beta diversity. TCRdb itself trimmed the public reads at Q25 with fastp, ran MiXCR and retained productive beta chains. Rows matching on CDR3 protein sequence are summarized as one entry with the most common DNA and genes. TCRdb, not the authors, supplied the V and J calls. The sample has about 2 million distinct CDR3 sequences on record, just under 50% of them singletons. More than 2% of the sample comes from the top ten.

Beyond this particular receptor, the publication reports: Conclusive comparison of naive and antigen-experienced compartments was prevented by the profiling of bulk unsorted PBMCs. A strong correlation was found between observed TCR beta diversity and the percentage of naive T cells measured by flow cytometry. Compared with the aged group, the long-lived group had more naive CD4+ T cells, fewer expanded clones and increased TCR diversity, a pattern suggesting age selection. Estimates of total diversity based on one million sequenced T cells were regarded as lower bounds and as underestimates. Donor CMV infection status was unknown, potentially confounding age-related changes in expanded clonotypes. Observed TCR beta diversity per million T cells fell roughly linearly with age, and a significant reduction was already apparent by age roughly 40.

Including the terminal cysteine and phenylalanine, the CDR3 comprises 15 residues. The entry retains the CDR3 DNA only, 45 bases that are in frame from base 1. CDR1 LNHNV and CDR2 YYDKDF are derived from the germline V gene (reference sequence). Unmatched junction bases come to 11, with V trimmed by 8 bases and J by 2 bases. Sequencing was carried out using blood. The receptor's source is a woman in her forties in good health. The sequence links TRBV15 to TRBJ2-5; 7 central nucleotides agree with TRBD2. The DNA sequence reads TGTGCCACCGGAGAGGCCGGGACTAATCAAGAGACCCAGTACTTC. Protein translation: CATGEAGTNQETQYF.